The entry that follows covers one T cell receptor beta chain sequence. V was cut by 1 base and J by 12 bases, with 11 bases left in between. This CDR3 is 12 amino acids long. Germline CDR1 and CDR2: SGHRS and YFSETQ. Treatment meaning: randomized to nivolumab then ipilimumab (arm A) or the reverse (arm B). Sorted cells were live CD3+CD8+, lacking CD19 and CD56, from PBMCs. Repertoires were generated with immunoSEQ multiplex PCR, while TCRdb's copy carries only in-frame clones and drops some. Seen here are under 25,000 clones, around two thirds observed once, and the top ten hold about 20%. The sample belongs to a study of sequential checkpoint blockade in melanoma. In the study overall: Both treatment sequences were followed by maintenance nivolumab.

The sequence was collected from a human donor with melanoma. The gene calls are TRBV5-1 and TRBJ2-1; possibly TRBD2 for D (7 bases). This material consisted of CD8+ T cells sorted from blood (inferred from file names), taken from a patient given nivolumab and ipilimumab in sequence. The CDR3 bases are TGCGCCAGCAGCTTGAGGGAGGGGGTGCAGTTCTTC. Its protein is CASSLREGVQFF.